This T cell receptor beta chain stems from a study of shared clonotypes between healthy human individuals. Background on the study: CD8 memory received one plate per donor, CD8 naive two, CD4 memory three and CD4 naive three.

Trimming cost V 0 bases and J 8 bases; bases outside gene matches: 7. Germline V lookup: CDR1 SGHKS, CDR2 YYEKEE (reference sequence). The CDR3 is 16 residues long. CD8 cells regarded as naive lacked CD45RO, were positively chosen for CCR7, and omitted terminally differentiated effector memory CD45RA+ cells. Authors' analysis steps: ImmunoSEQ sequences covered only the junction and lacked quality scores; filtering therefore differed. Method: immunoSEQ multiplex PCR; TCRdb's copy keeps in-frame clones and lacks some. V and J calls and clone size are those listed in that table; D and trimming were worked out from the DNA. The sample includes approximately 2,000,000 clones, around 93% of them seen just once.

Material: naive CD8+ T cells from PBMCs. This clonotype originated in a man younger than 35 in good health. Some clones in this sample may be carry-over from other donors' samples. This chain links TRBV5-5 with TRBJ2-4; 11 bases are a match to TRBD2. CDR3 sequence reads: CASSLGLAGIWDIQYF. The CDR3 DNA is TGTGCCAGCAGCTTGGGACTAGCGGGAATCTGGGACATTCAGTACTTC.